Listed here are 7 T cell receptor beta chains from one sample, sequenced in a study of Ad26.COV2.S vaccination and SARS-CoV-2 variants. The treatment denotes: about 20 received Ad26.COV2.S at low or high dose, single or two shots; 5 received placebo; per-sample allocation not given. Sampling was done on day 63 after the first vaccine or placebo injection. Measured with immunoSEQ multiplex PCR; TCRdb has only the in-frame clones, and not every one. This sample has around 250,000 clones; approximately 88% occur once, and the top ten carry just under 3%. The sequenced sample was peripheral blood, obtained in a trial of Ad26.COV2.S vaccine versus placebo. The receptors were sampled from a person aged 18-60 years who received the Ad26.COV2.S COVID-19 vaccine or a placebo.

This chain connects TRBV7-9 to TRBJ2-3, with D hard to call. CDR1 is SEHNR, CDR2 FQNEAQ, per germline (reference sequence). V lost 3 bases and J 3 bases, leaving 7 bases between the germline ends. This CDR3 region has 13 residues. CDR3 in DNA: TGTGCCAGCAGCTTCGGCGAGACAGATACGCAGTATTTT. This translates into CASSFGETDTQYF. Filled out from reference TRBV7-9 and TRBJ2-3, the complete variable domain reads DTGVSQNPRHKITKRGQNVTFRCDPISEHNRLYWYRQTLGQGPEFLTYFQNEAQLEKSRLLSDRFSAERPKGSFSTLEIQRTEQGDSAMYLCASSFGETDTQYFGPGTRLTVL.

V and J are TRBV11-3 and TRBJ2-3; D may correspond to TRBD1 or TRBD2 (7 bases each). This CDR3 region has 18 residues. Germline CDR1 reads SGHNT; CDR2 reads YENEEA. Trimming pared 1 base from V and 2 bases from J, leaving 19 bases between. The CDR3 nucleotides are TGTGCCAGCAGCTTAGGATTGGGGAGGGGGCGAGACACAGATACGCAGTATTTT. Translation gives CASSLGLGRGRDTDTQYF.

The chain combines TRBV11-2 with TRBJ1-1; D not resolved. CDR1 SGHAT and CDR2 FQNNGV come from the germline V gene. CDR3 length: 14 residues. Trimming cost V 1 base and J 3 bases, with 9 bases left between them. The CDR3 nucleotides read TGTGCCAGCAGCTTAGCATACGGGGACACTGAAGCTTTCTTT. The encoded protein is CASSLAYGDTEAFF.

The rearrangement uses TRBV5-1 and TRBJ2-1, with 11 nucleotides matching TRBD1. The CDR3 has 16 residues. V was clipped by 1 base and J by 6 bases; unmatched bases: 6. The germline V gene has CDR1 SGHRS and CDR2 YFSETQ. The CDR3 DNA is TGCGCCAGCAGCTTGCGAGGGACAGGGGGGAGCAATGAGCAGTTCTTC. It translates to CASSLRGTGGSNEQFF.

The chain combines TRBV5-6 with TRBJ1-3; D may be TRBD1 (5 bases). The germline V gene encodes CDR1 SGHDT and CDR2 YYEEEE. This CDR3 spans 17 amino acids. Between the trimmed V and J ends, which lost 0 bases and 0 bases, there was a span of 13 bases. The CDR3 DNA follows: TGTGCCAGCAGCTTGGAACCCACAGGCGTCTCTGGAAACACCATATATTTT. It is translated as CASSLEPTGVSGNTIYF.

The chain has TRBV7-6 and TRBJ2-1; perhaps TRBD2 as D (6 bases). Trimming cost V 7 bases and J 0 bases, with 16 bases left between them. The CDR3 sequence is 16 residues long. The germline V gene encodes CDR1 SGHVS and CDR2 FNYEAQ. This chain's CDR3 is CASTAGTGSSYNEQFF. CDR3 in DNA: TGTGCCAGCACCGCGGGAACCGGGAGCTCCTACAATGAGCAGTTCTTC.

The chain couples TRBV10-3 to TRBJ2-3, with 8 bases lining up with TRBD2. The CDR3 extends over 12 amino acids. V shed 2 bases, J shed 9 bases, and the junction held 1 base outside the gene matches. CDR1 ENHRY and CDR2 SYGVKD come from the germline V gene. The CDR3 is CAISERGGTQYF. As DNA, the CDR3 is TGTGCCATCAGTGAGCGGGGGGGAACGCAGTATTTT.